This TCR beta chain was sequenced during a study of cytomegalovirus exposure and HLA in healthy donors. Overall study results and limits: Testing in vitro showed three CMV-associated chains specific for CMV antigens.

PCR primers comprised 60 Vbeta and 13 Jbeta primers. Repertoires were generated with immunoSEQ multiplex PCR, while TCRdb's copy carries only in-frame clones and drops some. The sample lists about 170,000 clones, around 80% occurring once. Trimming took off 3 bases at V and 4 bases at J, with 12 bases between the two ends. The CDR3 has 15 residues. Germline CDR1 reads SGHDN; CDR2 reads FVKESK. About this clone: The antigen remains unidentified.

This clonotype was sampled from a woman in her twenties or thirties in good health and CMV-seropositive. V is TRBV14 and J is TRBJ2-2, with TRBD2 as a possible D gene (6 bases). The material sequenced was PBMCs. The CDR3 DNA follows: TGTGCCAGCAGCCAGGGTAGCGGCAGCACCGGGGAGCTGTTTTTT. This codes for CASSQGSGSTGELFF.